A selection of T cell receptor beta chains follows, all from one sample in a study of T cell responses to AZD1222 COVID-19 vaccine. Using immunoSEQ multiplex PCR, the repertoire was profiled, and TCRdb retains in-frame clones only, with some absent. The table includes 100,000 or so clones, approximately 83% detected once. The material sequenced was peripheral blood, taken on day 0 of AZD1222 vaccination. The receptors were gathered from an adult in good health. CDR3s include the opening cysteine and the closing phenylalanine or tryptophan.

j_gene: TRBJ2-1
v_gene: TRBV11-2
CDR3aa: CASSLEGTGHNEQFF

j_gene: TRBJ2-7
v_gene: TRBV19
CDR3aa: CASSEASGAYYEQYF

j_gene: TRBJ1-6
v_gene: TRBV6-5
CDR3aa: CASRPGGPAGSPLHF

j_gene: TRBJ1-3
v_gene: TRBV7-9
CDR3aa: CASSFGSGNTIYF

j_gene: TRBJ1-5
v_gene: TRBV6-4
CDR3aa: CASSEQGGQPQHF

j_gene: TRBJ1-4
v_gene: TRBV7-2
CDR3aa: CASSLDRREKLFF

j_gene: TRBJ2-7
v_gene: TRBV19
CDR3aa: CASTSGTGVTYEQYF

j_gene: TRBJ1-5
v_gene: TRBV6-1
CDR3aa: CASSEGQLNQPQHF

j_gene: TRBJ2-3
v_gene: TRBV3-1/TRBV3-2
CDR3aa: CASSQNLLAPDTQYF

j_gene: TRBJ1-5
v_gene: TRBV7-6
CDR3aa: CASSSDLGGNQPQHF

j_gene: TRBJ1-1
v_gene: TRBV6-5
CDR3aa: CASRDRGMNTEAFF

j_gene: TRBJ1-3
v_gene: TRBV21-1
CDR3aa: CASSGPQDFSGNTIYF

j_gene: TRBJ2-1
v_gene: TRBV5-1
CDR3aa: CASNGQGNEQFF

j_gene: TRBJ1-1
v_gene: TRBV7-9
CDR3aa: CASSIRGEAFF

j_gene: TRBJ2-1
v_gene: TRBV4-1
CDR3aa: CASSQQTTYNEQFF

j_gene: TRBJ1-6
v_gene: TRBV30
CDR3aa: CAWTRDSLSYNSPLHF

j_gene: TRBJ1-1
v_gene: TRBV4-3
CDR3aa: CASSQDLQSGNTEAFF

j_gene: TRBJ1-1
v_gene: TRBV5-1
CDR3aa: CARTSGGGPYTEAFF

j_gene: TRBJ1-6
v_gene: TRBV5-4
CDR3aa: CASSRTFDSPLHF

j_gene: TRBJ2-1
v_gene: TRBV7-9
CDR3aa: CASSSPPLSGLGAREQFF

j_gene: TRBJ1-2
v_gene: TRBV2
CDR3aa: CASRRDRLAGYGYTF

j_gene: TRBJ1-5
v_gene: TRBV6-5
CDR3aa: CASSYWTGSPQPQHF

j_gene: TRBJ1-1
v_gene: TRBV5-1
CDR3aa: CASSLILGTEAFF

j_gene: TRBJ2-7
v_gene: TRBV29-1
CDR3aa: CSVDNLGQGKLYEQYF

j_gene: TRBJ1-1
v_gene: TRBV6-5
CDR3aa: CASSPLSGFAEAFF

j_gene: TRBJ2-2
v_gene: TRBV10-3
CDR3aa: CAISELGTGHTGELFF

j_gene: TRBJ1-6
v_gene: TRBV3-1/TRBV3-2
CDR3aa: CASSPHRGSPLHF

j_gene: TRBJ2-7
v_gene: TRBV6-4
CDR3aa: CASSGGQPRHEQYF

j_gene: TRBJ1-4
v_gene: TRBV4-1
CDR3aa: CASSQARTARGSSNEKLFF

j_gene: TRBJ1-1
v_gene: TRBV2
CDR3aa: CASSYSYTEAFF

j_gene: TRBJ1-5
v_gene: TRBV15
CDR3aa: CATSREQTSNQPQHF

j_gene: TRBJ2-7
v_gene: TRBV19
CDR3aa: CASSIGSGYEQYF

j_gene: TRBJ2-7
v_gene: TRBV7-6
CDR3aa: CASSLRGQGSGGEQYF

j_gene: TRBJ2-3
v_gene: TRBV11-3
CDR3aa: CASSLDVAGRLTDTQYF

j_gene: TRBJ2-7
v_gene: TRBV7-2
CDR3aa: CASSDYYEQYF

j_gene: TRBJ2-5
v_gene: TRBV6-2/TRBV6-3
CDR3aa: CASSAYRGRWETQYF

j_gene: TRBJ1-1
v_gene: TRBV19
CDR3aa: CASSTAKDVGTEAFF

j_gene: TRBJ1-1
v_gene: TRBV6-5
CDR3aa: CASSPVGRGNTEAFF

j_gene: TRBJ1-5
v_gene: TRBV2
CDR3aa: CASSRTGADSNQPQHF

j_gene: TRBJ2-1
v_gene: TRBV13
CDR3aa: CASSLVGQGNEQFF

j_gene: TRBJ1-5
v_gene: TRBV21-1
CDR3aa: CASSQRGLVNQPQHF

j_gene: TRBJ1-6
v_gene: TRBV11-2
CDR3aa: CASSLTHSNNSPLHF

j_gene: TRBJ2-2
v_gene: TRBV19
CDR3aa: CASSETSTTGELFF

j_gene: TRBJ2-2
v_gene: TRBV2
CDR3aa: CASIGVSPNTGELFF

j_gene: TRBJ1-5
v_gene: TRBV19
CDR3aa: CASSIIVTAVRDQPQHF

j_gene: TRBJ2-3
v_gene: TRBV5-6
CDR3aa: CASSPLGVLDTQYF